The entry below gives a single TCR beta chain sequence along with its context. The sample is drawn from a study of neurological immune-mediated disorders. As for the cDNA, it was generated by 5'RACE with 10-nucleotide random UMIs. TCRdb analysed the 5' RACE reads with MiXCR anew, one entry per CDR3 protein. The sample lists about 50,000 distinct CDR3 sequences, approximately 17% occurring once. The CDR3 is made up of 15 amino acids. With 6 bases removed from V and 2 bases from J, the gap between germline ends came to 15 bases. Healthy control samples came from blood bank volunteers in Maryland, USA. This receptor was taken from a man aged 60-69 years in good health. Source material: PBMCs. The rearrangement uses TRBV12-3 or TRBV12-4 and TRBJ2-3; D is ambiguous. In DNA, the CDR3 is TGTGCCAGCAGCCTCGCGTTGGGCAACACAGATACGCAGTATTTT. Translation: CASSLALGNTDTQYF.